Listed below are T cell receptor beta chains from one sample, sequenced in a study of T cells in Graves' hyperthyroidism and ophthalmopathy. TCRdb reprocessed the multiplex PCR reads via MiXCR and lists one record per CDR3 protein. Among around 290,000 distinct CDR3 sequences listed, over 15% were seen once. The specimen was blood. These receptor sequences come from a woman aged 55-70 years with Graves' ophthalmopathy. Both conserved end residues are part of each CDR3. Fields, in order: D gene, J gene, V gene, clone size, CDR3 DNA, CDR3 protein. D genes are given only for firm matches. Not every row has a clone size; where given, it reads once, few, many or a size class.

-,TRBJ1-4,TRBV5-4,-,TGTGCCAGCAGCACCCGGGACTCTAATGAAAAACTGTTTTTT,CASSTRDSNEKLFF
TRBD2,TRBJ2-3,TRBV28,many,TGTGCCAGCAGTTTAATCACTTTTAGCGGGGGAGGGGCAGATACGCAGTATTTT,CASSLITFSGGGADTQYF
TRBD2,TRBJ2-1,TRBV20-1,many,TGCAGTCTAGCGGGGTATCACAATGAGCAGTTCTTC,CSLAGYHNEQFF
-,TRBJ2-7,TRBV10-3,many,TGTGCCATCAGTGGGACGGTTTCCTACGAGCAGTACTTC,CAISGTVSYEQYF
TRBD1,TRBJ2-5,TRBV4-3,-,TGCGCCAGCAGCCAAGAAGGACAGGGAGGACCGGAGACCCAGTACTTC,CASSQEGQGGPETQYF
-,TRBJ1-1,TRBV2,-,TGTGCCAGCAGTGAACTGGGGGGCGTGGGCACTGAAGCTTTCTTT,CASSELGGVGTEAFF
TRBD1,TRBJ2-2,TRBV2,many,TGTGCCAGCGCGGGGACAGGGCGGAACACCGGGGAGCTGTTTTTT,CASAGTGRNTGELFF
-,TRBJ2-7,TRBV12-3/TRBV12-4,many,TGTGCCAGCAGGAGGGGAGTGGGGGAGCAGTACTTC,CASRRGVGEQYF
-,TRBJ1-1,TRBV15,few,TGTGCCACCAGCAGAGACAGAAAAGCTTTCTTT,CATSRDRKAFF
-,TRBJ2-7,TRBV20-1,many,TGCAGTGCTAGAGATCGGAGGTCTCGTAGCTCCTACGAGCAGTACTTC,CSARDRRSRSSYEQYF
-,TRBJ2-3,TRBV11-2,few,TGTGCCAGCAGCTTAGTTGTGGGGGGCCTGACAGATACGCAGTATTTT,CASSLVVGGLTDTQYF
-,TRBJ1-1,TRBV19,few,TGTGCCAGTAGTCAGCGGGGGCTGGGAGCTTTCTTT,CASSQRGLGAFF
TRBD2,TRBJ2-5,TRBV20-1,many,TGCAGTGCTCAAGGACTAGCGGGGGCCGAAGAGACCCAGTACTTC,CSAQGLAGAEETQYF
-,TRBJ2-1,TRBV6-2/TRBV6-3,-,TGTGCCAGCAGCCGTAGAACCAATGAGCAGTTCTTC,CASSRRTNEQFF
-,TRBJ1-5,TRBV6-1,-,TGTGCCAGCAGAAAAGGGGGTACAGGCTCCAATCAGCCCCAGCATTTT,CASRKGGTGSNQPQHF
TRBD1,TRBJ1-4,TRBV28,many,TGTGCCAGCAGTTTATTAGGGACAGGGCGAGAAAAACTGTTTTTT,CASSLLGTGREKLFF
-,TRBJ2-7,TRBV20-1,few,TGCAGTGCCAACTTCCATGGGCAAGTCAGGGAGCAGTACTTC,CSANFHGQVREQYF
TRBD1,TRBJ1-5,TRBV29-1,many,TGCAGCGTTGAAGACTCCGGGACAGGGGCCGATCAGCCCCAGCATTTT,CSVEDSGTGADQPQHF
TRBD2,TRBJ2-7,TRBV18,many,TGTGCCAGCTCACCACTTCCGGGACTAGCGGCCTACGAGCAGTACTTC,CASSPLPGLAAYEQYF
-,TRBJ2-7,TRBV14,few,TGTGCCAGCAGCCATTTAGACAGACTCTCCTACGAGCAGTACTTC,CASSHLDRLSYEQYF
-,TRBJ2-7,TRBV5-1,-,TGCGCCAGCAGCTGGGCGGGACACATGTTCTACGAGCAGTACTTC,CASSWAGHMFYEQYF
TRBD1,TRBJ1-1,TRBV6-1,many,TGTGCCAGCAGTGAACAACAGGGGTGGGGGACTGAAGCTTTCTTT,CASSEQQGWGTEAFF
-,TRBJ2-7,TRBV5-6,many,TGTGCCAGCGGCCGGACGCCGAGCTCCTACGAGCAGTACTTC,CASGRTPSSYEQYF
TRBD1,TRBJ1-2,TRBV5-1,-,TGCGCCAGCAGCTTGTTCGCAGGGGGCGGTGGCTACACCTTC,CASSLFAGGGGYTF
-,TRBJ1-2,TRBV3-1,many,TGTGCCAGCAGCCAGGTTGGCTATGGCTACACCTTC,CASSQVGYGYTF
TRBD1,TRBJ2-7,TRBV5-1,many,TGCGCCAGCAGCTTGGCTCTGACAGGGTTGATCGACGAGCAGTACTTC,CASSLALTGLIDEQYF
-,TRBJ1-6,TRBV7-2,many,TGTGCCAGCAGCTTTACGGCCGGGGAGAATTCACCCCTCCACTTT,CASSFTAGENSPLHF
-,TRBJ1-2,TRBV20-1,many,TGCAGTGCTAGAGATCGAGACGGATTCTATGGCTACACCTTC,CSARDRDGFYGYTF
-,TRBJ2-3,TRBV7-2,many,TGTGCCAGCAGCCCCAGGGGGGGGGGACGAGGTACGCAGTATTTT,CASSPRGGGRGTQYF
-,TRBJ2-6,TRBV5-4,-,TGTGCCAGCAGCTTCTTCGCACAGACTGGGGCCAACGTCCTGACTTTC,CASSFFAQTGANVLTF
-,TRBJ1-4,TRBV4-2,-,TGTGCCAGCAGCCAAGGGGACGCGGACACAACTAATGAAAAACTGTTTTTT,CASSQGDADTTNEKLFF
-,TRBJ2-6,TRBV11-2,many,TGTGCCAGCAGCTTAAGAGGTACTGGGGCCAACGTCCTGACTTTC,CASSLRGTGANVLTF
TRBD1,TRBJ2-1,TRBV28,few,TGTGCCAGCAGTTCGACAGGGTACGAGCAGTTCTTC,CASSSTGYEQFF
-,TRBJ2-1,TRBV4-2,many,TGTGCCAGCAGCCAAGTTTTTAACAGCTACAATGAGCAGTTCTTC,CASSQVFNSYNEQFF
TRBD1,TRBJ2-1,TRBV9,few,TGTGCCAGCAGCGTAGTAGGGGGACAGGGGTACAATGAGCAGTTCTTC,CASSVVGGQGYNEQFF
-,TRBJ2-1,TRBV11-3,many,TGTGCCAGCAGCCTCGGGGCGCCCAATGAGCAGTTCTTC,CASSLGAPNEQFF
-,TRBJ1-3,TRBV5-6,many,TGTGCCAGCAGCTTGGAGTACAGCCTCTCTGGAAACACCATATATTTT,CASSLEYSLSGNTIYF
-,TRBJ1-1,TRBV20-1,many,TGCAGTGCTCAACGCACGAACACTGAAGCTTTCTTT,CSAQRTNTEAFF
-,TRBJ1-1,TRBV24-1,many,TGTGCCACCCGGTGGGGGGGAAATACTGAAGCTTTCTTT,CATRWGGNTEAFF
TRBD1,TRBJ1-1,TRBV2,many,TGTGCCAGCAGGGCTCCGGGACAGGGGACTGAAGCTTTCTTT,CASRAPGQGTEAFF
-,TRBJ2-7,TRBV7-9,many,TGTGCCAGCAGCTCTATGACCGGAGTGCAGTACTTC,CASSSMTGVQYF
-,TRBJ1-6,TRBV11-2,many,TGTGCCAGCAGCTTAGAACCGACAAGCGTGAACTCACCCCTCCACTTT,CASSLEPTSVNSPLHF
TRBD1,TRBJ2-7,TRBV28,many,TGTGCCAGCGTCGGGGACAGGAGGCGCGCCGAGCAGTACTTC,CASVGDRRRAEQYF
TRBD1,TRBJ2-7,TRBV20-1,few,TGCAGTGCACAACACCGGGACAGCTTTTACGAGCAGTACTTC,CSAQHRDSFYEQYF
-,TRBJ1-1,TRBV5-6,many,TGTGCCAGCAGCTTGGAATGGACTGAAGCTTTCTTT,CASSLEWTEAFF